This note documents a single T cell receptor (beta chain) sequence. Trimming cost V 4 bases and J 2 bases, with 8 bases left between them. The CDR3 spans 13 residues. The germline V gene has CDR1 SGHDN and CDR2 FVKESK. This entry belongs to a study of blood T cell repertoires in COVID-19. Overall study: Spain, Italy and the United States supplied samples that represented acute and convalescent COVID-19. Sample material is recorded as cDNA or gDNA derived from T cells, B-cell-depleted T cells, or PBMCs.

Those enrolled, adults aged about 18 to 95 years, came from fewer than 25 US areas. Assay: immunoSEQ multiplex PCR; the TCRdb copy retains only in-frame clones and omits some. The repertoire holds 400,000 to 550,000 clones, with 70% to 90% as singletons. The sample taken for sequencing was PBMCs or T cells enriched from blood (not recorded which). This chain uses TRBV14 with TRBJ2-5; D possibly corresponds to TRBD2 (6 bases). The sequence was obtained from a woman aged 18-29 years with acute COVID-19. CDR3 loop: CASSRDLQETQYF. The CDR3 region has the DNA TGTGCCAGCAGCCGGGACTTACAAGAGACCCAGTACTTC.